The 14 T cell receptor beta chains presented below share a single source sample, sequenced in a study of cytomegalovirus exposure and HLA in healthy donors (dated by TCRdb to the late 2010s). The library was made by the immunoSEQ multiplex PCR assay. A mixture of 60 forward primers for TCR Vbeta segments and 13 reverse primers for TCR Jbeta segments was used in the multiplex PCR. TCRdb carries this immuneACCESS record with in-frame sequences only. Its versions omit some clonotypes, under half of them owing to an unresolved V gene in the studies checked, with the rest unexplained. The sample table records some 190,000 clones; more than 70% of these occur just once. Approximately 4.8% of the sample comes from the top ten. Sequencing input: PBMCs. All receptors derive from a man between 25 and 39 years old in good health and CMV-seropositive.

The chain joins TRBV4-2 to TRBJ2-3, with D maybe TRBD2 (5 bases). V was clipped by 3 bases and J by 3 bases, with 16 bases between them. The length of the CDR3 is 16 residues. From germline, CDR1 is LGHNA and CDR2 YNFKEQ. As DNA, the CDR3 is TGTGCCAGCAGCCAGGGTTTTTTACTAGAGACAGATACGCAGTATTTT. Translating gives CASSQGFLLETDTQYF.

The rearrangement joins TRBV5-4 to TRBJ1-2, with D possibly being TRBD1 (6 bases). Germline CDR1 reads SGHNT; CDR2 reads YYREEE (reference sequence). CDR3 length equals 13 residues. Between the trimmed V and J ends, which lost 3 bases and 4 bases, there was a span of 10 bases. CDR3 region: CASSSQQGYGYTF. CDR3 bases: TGTGCCAGCAGCTCCCAACAGGGCTATGGCTACACCTTC.

The chain combines TRBV6-5 with TRBJ2-5; 10 nucleotides line up with TRBD2. Per germline, CDR1 MNHEY and CDR2 SVGAGI. This CDR3 has 15 amino acids. After removal of 6 bases from V and 5 bases from J, the junction contained 9 bases not matched to a gene. CDR3 DNA: TGTGCCAGCAGCACAAAGCGGGGGGGCCTGGAGACCCAGTACTTC. It translates to CASSTKRGGLETQYF.

The chain couples TRBV6-4 to TRBJ2-1; 13 bases fit TRBD2. Germline V gene sequence: CDR1 MRHNA, CDR2 SNTAGT. This CDR3 is 15 amino acids long. V was clipped by 6 bases and J by 4 bases; unmatched bases: 3. The CDR3 is CASSRLAGGYNEQFF. CDR3 DNA: TGTGCCAGCAGCCGACTAGCGGGAGGTTACAATGAGCAGTTCTTC.

This clone has only one observation. In DNA, the CDR3 is TGTGCCAGCAGTCCACCCACAGCGAACACTGAAGCTTTCTTT. Its translation: CASSPPTANTEAFF. The rearrangement links TRBV28 to TRBJ1-1; D ambiguous. The V end lost 5 bases, the J end lost 1 base, and 11 bases lay between the germline ends. The CDR3 has 14 residues. CDR1 and CDR2 from the germline V gene are MDHEN and SYDVKM.

The chain is built from TRBV4-3 and TRBJ2-7; the match to TRBD1 covers 8 bases. Germline CDR1 LGHNA, CDR2 YSLEER. V lost 4 bases, J lost 5 bases, and 10 bases stayed unmatched. The CDR3 totals 15 residues. The CDR3 region is CASSLQTGTGNEQYF. CDR3 DNA: TGCGCCAGCAGCCTTCAAACCGGGACAGGCAACGAGCAGTACTTC.

The chain employs TRBV11-2 and TRBJ2-5; D may be TRBD1 (6 bases). The length of the CDR3 is 16 residues. The germline CDR1 and CDR2 sequences are SGHAT and FQNNGV. V lost 5 bases and J lost 3, with 19 bases in between. The CDR3 DNA follows: TGTGCCAGCAGCCCTAACACAGGGAATCCCAAAGAGACCCAGTACTTC. It is translated as CASSPNTGNPKETQYF.

This clone was seen a single time. The genes are TRBV11-1 and TRBJ2-1; 7 bases are shared with TRBD2. CDR3 length equals 14 residues. Germline-derived CDR1 and CDR2 are SGHAT and FQDESV (reference sequence). With V trimmed by 3 bases and J by 5 bases, 4 bases remained unmatched. The DNA of the CDR3 is TGTGCCAGCAGCTTTGCGGGAGTGCACAATGAGCAGTTCTTC. Its translation is CASSFAGVHNEQFF.

This clone is termed large. V gene TRBV5-6 combines with J gene TRBJ1-5; D uncertain. This CDR3 contains 14 residues. Trimming took off 0 bases at V and 7 bases at J, with 11 bases between the two ends. Germline V gene sequence: CDR1 SGHDT, CDR2 YYEEEE. CDR3 amino acids: CASSLGDTYQPQHF. Here the CDR3 DNA reads TGTGCCAGCAGCTTGGGAGACACTTACCAGCCCCAGCATTTT.

The chain combines TRBV5-4 with TRBJ2-7, with TRBD1 matching 7 bases. The CDR3 is 17 amino acids. Germline lookup yields CDR1 SGHNT and CDR2 YYREEE (reference sequence). J was trimmed by 2 bases and V by 3 bases; bases with no gene match: 14. The CDR3 coding sequence is TGTGCCAGCAGCTCCGACCTGGGACAGCGACCCCCCTACGAGCAGTACTTC. Protein sequence: CASSSDLGQRPPYEQYF.

The V and J genes are TRBV6-5 and TRBJ1-3; D not certain. Germline V gene lookup returns CDR1 MNHEY and CDR2 SVGAGI. The ends were cut back, 0 bases at V and 5 bases at J, with 8 bases in the middle. This CDR3 is built from 14 residues. This CDR3 is CASSYSRKRNTIYF. CDR3 nucleotide sequence: TGTGCCAGCAGTTACTCGCGGAAGAGAAACACCATATATTTT.

Comment on this clone: The junction shows a germline mismatch at one end, possibly a read error. The chain couples TRBV7-7 to TRBJ2-5, with D maybe TRBD2 (6 bases). The CDR3 spans 12 residues. CDR1 and CDR2 (germline): SSHAT, FNYEAQ (reference sequence). The CDR3 spells CASSSDGGTQYF. The CDR3, as DNA: TGTGCTAGCAGCTCGGACGGGGGGACCCAGTACTTC.

The table lists this clone with a few counts. The rearrangement links TRBV30 to TRBJ2-5; 14 nucleotides align to TRBD2. With 3 bases clipped from V and 4 bases from J, the junction kept 7 bases outside the gene matches. The CDR3 loop spans 16 amino acids. The V gene's germline CDR1 is GTSNPN and CDR2 SVGIG (reference sequence). Written as DNA, the CDR3 is TGTGCCTGGAGCCCCGGACTAGCGGGAGGACGAGAGACCCAGTACTTC. This encodes CAWSPGLAGGRETQYF.

This clone has a handful of counts. The rearrangement links TRBV28 to TRBJ1-2; D is undetermined. The V gene's germline CDR1 is MDHEN and CDR2 SYDVKM. The CDR3 has 12 residues. Trimming cost V 8 bases and J 8 bases, with 15 bases left between them. The CDR3 region has the DNA TGTGCCAGCGTTGGTGGTTGGGAGGGCTACACCTTC. The encoded protein is CASVGGWEGYTF.